The clone carrying this T cell receptor beta chain was seen only once. The entry originates in a study of tumor T cells in aggressive B-cell lymphoma. Data came from immunoSEQ multiplex PCR; TCRdb stores just in-frame clones and leaves some out. The data contain just over 3,000 clones, 85% of them seen just once; the ten biggest clones take up about 4.3%. This CDR3 spans 15 amino acids. The J segment lost 7 bases and the V segment lost 2 bases, leaving 10 bases of the junction unmatched. Germline V gene data show CDR1 as SGHKS and CDR2 as YYEKEE (reference sequence). V is TRBV5-5 and J is TRBJ2-7; TRBD1 aligns across 9 bases. The receptor's source is an adult with diffuse large B cell lymphoma. Sequencing was performed on tumor tissue. The CDR3 nucleotides read TGTGCCAGCAGCTTTCAAACCGGGACAGGGTTTGAGCAGTACTTC. It codes for CASSFQTGTGFEQYF.